A selection of T cell receptor beta chains follows, all from one sample in a study of shared clonotypes between healthy human individuals. Only in-frame clones appear in the TCRdb table, and some are missing; sequencing was by immunoSEQ multiplex PCR. The table includes 950,000 to 1,300,000 clones, approximately 76% detected once. Source material: memory CD4+ T cells sorted from blood. These receptors were taken from a man aged 18 to 35 in good health. CDR3s include the opening cysteine and the closing phenylalanine or tryptophan. The D gene is left open where the match is weak. Expanded clones get a size class; other rows say once, few or many, or leave the size out.

clone size	D gene	V gene	J gene	CDR3 DNA	CDR3 protein
.	.	TRBV19	TRBJ1-1	TGTGCCACCCGAGCAGGGGCTGAAGCTTTCTTT	CATRAGAEAFF
.	.	TRBV7-2	TRBJ2-4	TGTGCCAGCAGCTTAGGTGGAGGGGCGAACATTCAGTACTTC	CASSLGGGANIQYF
.	TRBD2	TRBV29-1	TRBJ2-7	TGCAGCGCTGTTGACAGCGGGAGATCCTACGAGCAGTACTTC	CSAVDSGRSYEQYF
.	TRBD1	TRBV10-3	TRBJ1-1	TGTGCCATCAGTGAGTCGGGACGACCTCCGGGACAGGGGAATCGAGCTTTCTTT	CAISESGRPPGQGNRAFF
once	TRBD2	TRBV4-1	TRBJ2-1	TGCGCCAGCAGCCAAGTCCCGGGCGGACTAGTGAACAATGAGCAGTTCTTC	CASSQVPGGLVNNEQFF
.	.	TRBV7-3	TRBJ1-1	TGCGCCAGCAGCCACGGACACCGGAACACTGAAGCTTTCTTT	CASSHGHRNTEAFF
.	.	TRBV5-3	TRBJ1-2	TGTGCCAGAAGCTTGGCATCTAACTATGGCTACACCTTC	CARSLASNYGYTF
few	TRBD1	TRBV19	TRBJ1-5	TGTGCCACCACCCAGGGGGTGGCTCCGCGACTCAATCAGCCCCAGCATTTT	CATTQGVAPRLNQPQHF
.	.	TRBV30	TRBJ1-5	TGTGCCTGGAGTGGAACTAGCAATCAGCCCCAGCATTTT	CAWSGTSNQPQHF
.	.	TRBV11-3	TRBJ2-2	TGTGCCAGCAGCTTAGAAATCACCGGGGAGCTGTTTTTT	CASSLEITGELFF
.	TRBD1	TRBV10-3	TRBJ1-1	TGTGCCATCAGTGAGGGGACAGTTAGCGCTGAAGCTTTCTTT	CAISEGTVSAEAFF
.	TRBD1	TRBV6-6	TRBJ1-1	TGTGCCAGCAGGGGACAGGGAGGCACTGAAGCTTTCTTT	CASRGQGGTEAFF
.	.	TRBV6-5	TRBJ2-2	TGTGCCAGCAGTTTCAGGACAGACACCGGGGAGCTGTTTTTT	CASSFRTDTGELFF
few	.	TRBV2	TRBJ1-5	TGTGCCAGCAGTGAAGGGAACCGAGCACAGCCCCAGCATTTT	CASSEGNRAQPQHF
.	.	TRBV6-1	TRBJ2-7	TGTGCCAGCAGAAACTTCGGGCCCCCGGGCTACGAGCAGTACTTC	CASRNFGPPGYEQYF
.	.	TRBV6-1	TRBJ1-1	TGTGCCAGCAGCCCACAGGGATCGGGCACTGAAGCTTTCTTT	CASSPQGSGTEAFF
.	.	TRBV19	TRBJ2-2	TGTGCCAGTAGTAGAACTGGAAACACCGGGGAGCTGTTTTTT	CASSRTGNTGELFF
.	.	TRBV7-2	TRBJ1-4	TGTGCCAGCAGCTTAGAGAGGCGACCTAATGAAAAACTGTTTTTT	CASSLERRPNEKLFF
.	TRBD1	TRBV9	TRBJ2-1	TGTGCCAGCAGCCTGGGACAGGCGACCTACAATGAGCAGTTCTTC	CASSLGQATYNEQFF
.	.	TRBV7-2	TRBJ1-1	TGTGCCAGCAGTAATACAATGAACACTGAAGCTTTCTTT	CASSNTMNTEAFF
.	TRBD2	TRBV19	TRBJ2-3	TGTGCCAGTAGTATAGGACTAGCGGGGGGATACGCAGATACGCAGTATTTT	CASSIGLAGGYADTQYF
.	TRBD1	TRBV5-4	TRBJ2-5	TGTGCCAGCAGCTGGGACAGGGAAGAGACCCAGTACTTC	CASSWDREETQYF
many	TRBD1	TRBV10-3	TRBJ2-4	TGTGCCATCAGCCTGACAGGGCCCTTCGACAAAAACATTCAGTACTTC	CAISLTGPFDKNIQYF
.	.	TRBV2	TRBJ2-2	TGTTCTACTAGGAGGGGGAACACCGGGGAGCTGTTTTTT	CSTRRGNTGELFF
.	.	TRBV6-5	TRBJ2-7	TGTGCCAGCAGTTACTCGATGATAGGCTCCTACGAGCAGTACTTC	CASSYSMIGSYEQYF
.	TRBD1	TRBV5-4	TRBJ2-2	TGTGCCAGCAGCTTCTACAGGGGAGAGGCCGGGGAGCTGTTTTTT	CASSFYRGEAGELFF
.	.	TRBV15	TRBJ2-3	TGTGCCACCAGCAGAGATCCGGGCGGGGCAGATACGCAGTATTTT	CATSRDPGGADTQYF
.	TRBD2	TRBV11-2	TRBJ2-7	TGTGCCAGCCGGCTAGCGGCCTCCTACGAGCAGTACTTC	CASRLAASYEQYF
.	TRBD2	TRBV27	TRBJ2-7	TGTGCCAGCAGCGCCACCGGGACTAGCGGGATTTCGAGGGAGCAGTACTTC	CASSATGTSGISREQYF
.	.	TRBV30	TRBJ1-4	TGTGCCTGGAGTGCCGATTTAAATGAAAAACTGTTTTTT	CAWSADLNEKLFF
few	.	TRBV5-1	TRBJ2-7	TGCGCCAGCAGTCCGGGACCCCTTGGGGACGACGAGCAGTACTTC	CASSPGPLGDDEQYF
.	.	TRBV6-5	TRBJ1-5	TGTGCCAGCAGTTACTCGACGGGTCAGCCCCAGCATTTT	CASSYSTGQPQHF
few	.	TRBV6-6	TRBJ2-5	TGTGCCAGCAGTCATACAGGGCGCCAAGAGACCCAGTACTTC	CASSHTGRQETQYF
.	.	TRBV19	TRBJ2-4	TGTGCCAGTAGTATTTTCGGACCCGAGTTTAACATTCAGTACTTC	CASSIFGPEFNIQYF
.	TRBD1	TRBV28	TRBJ1-5	TGTGCCAGCAGCCGACACCTTATCCAGGGGGGTCAGCCCCAGCATTTT	CASSRHLIQGGQPQHF
once	.	TRBV18	TRBJ1-5	TGTGCCAGCTCACCACCCAATTATAGCAATCAGCCCCAGCATTTT	CASSPPNYSNQPQHF
.	.	TRBV6-1	TRBJ1-4	TGTGCCAGCAGTGAAGTGGGGGCTGAAAAACTGTTTTTT	CASSEVGAEKLFF
.	TRBD2	TRBV11-2	TRBJ2-3	TGTGCCAGCAGCTTAGGTAGCGGGAGGGTGGCAGATACGCAGTATTTT	CASSLGSGRVADTQYF
.	.	TRBV30	TRBJ2-7	TGTGCCTGGAGTCCAGGGACAATCTACGAGCAGTACTTC	CAWSPGTIYEQYF
.	.	TRBV19	TRBJ1-4	TGTGCCAGTAGTATCCAGGCGGGGTCAACTAATGAAAAACTGTTTTTT	CASSIQAGSTNEKLFF
.	TRBD1	TRBV6-1	TRBJ1-4	TGTGCCAGCAGGACAGGGGCAACTAATGAAAAACTGTTTTTT	CASRTGATNEKLFF
.	TRBD2	TRBV7-2	TRBJ2-5	TGTGCCAGCAGCATGCTAGCGGGGCGCCAGACCCAGTACTTC	CASSMLAGRQTQYF
.	TRBD1	TRBV5-1	TRBJ1-2	TGCGCCAGCAGCTTGGGGGACAGGCGCTATGGCTACACCTTC	CASSLGDRRYGYTF
.	TRBD1	TRBV5-8	TRBJ2-6	TGTGCCAGCAGGTCGACAGGGGGAGGAGGGGCCAACGTCCTGACTTTC	CASRSTGGGGANVLTF
once	.	TRBV5-1	TRBJ1-2	TGCGCCAGCAGCTTACAGGGACGAGGCTACACCTTC	CASSLQGRGYTF
.	TRBD2	TRBV10-2	TRBJ2-7	TGCGCCAGCAGTGCGGAGGCGGGAGTTGCGTACGAGCAGTACTTC	CASSAEAGVAYEQYF
.	TRBD1	TRBV7-9	TRBJ1-2	TGTGCCAGCAGCTTTGGGGGACAGAACTATGGCTACACCTTC	CASSFGGQNYGYTF
.	.	TRBV7-7	TRBJ1-3	TGTGCTAGCAGCTTAGACGGGAGCTCTGGAAACACCATATATTTT	CASSLDGSSGNTIYF
.	TRBD1	TRBV27	TRBJ1-4	TGTGCCAGGCGACAGGGAGGGAACGAAAAACTGTTTTTT	CARRQGGNEKLFF
.	TRBD2	TRBV6-1	TRBJ2-5	TGTGCCAGCAGTTGGACTAGCGGTCAAGAGACCCAGTACTTC	CASSWTSGQETQYF
.	TRBD2	TRBV23-1	TRBJ2-2	TGCGCCAGCAGTCAAGGCCCTAGCGGGGACAATAACACCGGGGAGCTGTTTTTT	CASSQGPSGDNNTGELFF
.	.	TRBV7-8	TRBJ2-7	TGTGCCAGCAGCTTCCGGAAAGTTGGTTACGAGCAGTACTTC	CASSFRKVGYEQYF
.	.	TRBV7-6	TRBJ2-1	TGTGCCAGCGCCCGGGACGGGCAGGAGCAGTTCTTC	CASARDGQEQFF
.	TRBD2	TRBV5-1	TRBJ2-3	TGCGCCAGCAGCGGACTAGCGGGAGGGCGCACAGATACGCAGTATTTT	CASSGLAGGRTDTQYF